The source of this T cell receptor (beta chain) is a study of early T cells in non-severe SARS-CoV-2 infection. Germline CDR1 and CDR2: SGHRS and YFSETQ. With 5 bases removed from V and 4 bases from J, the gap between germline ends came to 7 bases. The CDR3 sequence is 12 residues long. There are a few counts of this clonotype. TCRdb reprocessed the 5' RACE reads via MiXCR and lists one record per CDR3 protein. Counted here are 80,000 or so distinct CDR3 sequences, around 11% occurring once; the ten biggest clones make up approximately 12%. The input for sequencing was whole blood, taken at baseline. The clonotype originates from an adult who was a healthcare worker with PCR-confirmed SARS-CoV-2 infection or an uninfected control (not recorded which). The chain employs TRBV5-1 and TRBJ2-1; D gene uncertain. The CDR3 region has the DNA TGCGCCAGCAGGTTCCAATACAATGAGCAGTTCTTC. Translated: CASRFQYNEQFF.